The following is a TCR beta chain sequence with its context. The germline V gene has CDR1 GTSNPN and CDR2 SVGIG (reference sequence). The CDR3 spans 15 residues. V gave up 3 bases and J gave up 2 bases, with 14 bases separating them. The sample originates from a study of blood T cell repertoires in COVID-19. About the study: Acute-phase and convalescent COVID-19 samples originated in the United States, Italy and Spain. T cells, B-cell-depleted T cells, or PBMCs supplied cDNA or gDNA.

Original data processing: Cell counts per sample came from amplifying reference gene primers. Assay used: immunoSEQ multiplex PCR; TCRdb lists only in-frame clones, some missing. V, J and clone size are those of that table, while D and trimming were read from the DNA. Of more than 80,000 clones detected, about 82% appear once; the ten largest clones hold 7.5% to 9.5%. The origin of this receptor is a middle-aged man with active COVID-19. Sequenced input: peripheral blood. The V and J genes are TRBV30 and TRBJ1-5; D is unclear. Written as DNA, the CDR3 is TGTGCCTGGAGCGCGAACTATGCGGGCAATCAGCCCCAGCATTTT. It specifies CAWSANYAGNQPQHF.